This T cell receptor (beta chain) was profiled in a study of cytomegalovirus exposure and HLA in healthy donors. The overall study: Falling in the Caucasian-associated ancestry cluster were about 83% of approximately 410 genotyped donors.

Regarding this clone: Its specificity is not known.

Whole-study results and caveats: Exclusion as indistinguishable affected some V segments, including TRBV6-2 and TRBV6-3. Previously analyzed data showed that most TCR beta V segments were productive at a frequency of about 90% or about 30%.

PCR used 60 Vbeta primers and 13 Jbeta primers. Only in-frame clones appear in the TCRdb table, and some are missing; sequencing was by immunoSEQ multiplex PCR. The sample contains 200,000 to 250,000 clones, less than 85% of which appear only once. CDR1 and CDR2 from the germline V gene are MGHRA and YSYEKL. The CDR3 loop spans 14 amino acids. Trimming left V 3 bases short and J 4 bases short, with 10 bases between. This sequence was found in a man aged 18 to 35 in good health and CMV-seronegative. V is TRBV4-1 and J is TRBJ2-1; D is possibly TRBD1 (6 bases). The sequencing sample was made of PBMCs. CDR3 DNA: TGCGCCAGCAGCCACCCGGGACAATACAATGAGCAGTTCTTC. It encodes CASSHPGQYNEQFF.